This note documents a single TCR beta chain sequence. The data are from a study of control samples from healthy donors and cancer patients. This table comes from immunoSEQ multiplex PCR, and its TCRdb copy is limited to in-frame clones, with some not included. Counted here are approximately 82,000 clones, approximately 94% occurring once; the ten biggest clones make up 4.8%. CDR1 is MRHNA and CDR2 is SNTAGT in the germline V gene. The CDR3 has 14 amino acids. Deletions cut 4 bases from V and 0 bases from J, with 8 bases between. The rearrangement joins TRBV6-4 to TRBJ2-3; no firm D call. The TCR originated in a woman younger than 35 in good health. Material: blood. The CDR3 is CASSGGSSTDTQYF. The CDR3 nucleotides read TGTGCCAGCAGTGGAGGCAGTAGCACAGATACGCAGTATTTT.